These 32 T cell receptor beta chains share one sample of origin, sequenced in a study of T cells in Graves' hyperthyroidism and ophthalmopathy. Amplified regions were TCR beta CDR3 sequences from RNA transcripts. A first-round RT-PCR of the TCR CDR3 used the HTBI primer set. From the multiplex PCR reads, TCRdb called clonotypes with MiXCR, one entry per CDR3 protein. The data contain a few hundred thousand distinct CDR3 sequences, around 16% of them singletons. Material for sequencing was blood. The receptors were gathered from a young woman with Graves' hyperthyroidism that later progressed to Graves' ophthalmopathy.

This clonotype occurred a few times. The CDR3 here is CASSLDLRFQETQYF. DNA of the CDR3: TGTGCCAGCAGCTTAGATCTACGTTTCCAAGAGACCCAGTACTTC. The chain joins TRBV11-2 to TRBJ2-5; D is unclear. The CDR3 covers 15 residues. V dropped 0 bases and J dropped 1 base, with 9 bases sitting between them. The germline V gene encodes CDR1 SGHAT and CDR2 FQNNGV.

CDR3 DNA sequence: TGTGCCAGCAGTCCCCCTAGCGGGAGGTTGGTAAATGAGCAGTTCTTC. The encoded protein is CASSPPSGRLVNEQFF. This chain uses TRBV27 with TRBJ2-1; 11 bases are a match to TRBD2. Per germline, CDR1 MNHEY and CDR2 SMNVEV (reference sequence). V was pared by 5 bases and J by 7 bases, with 10 bases of the junction left unmatched. This CDR3 has 16 residues.

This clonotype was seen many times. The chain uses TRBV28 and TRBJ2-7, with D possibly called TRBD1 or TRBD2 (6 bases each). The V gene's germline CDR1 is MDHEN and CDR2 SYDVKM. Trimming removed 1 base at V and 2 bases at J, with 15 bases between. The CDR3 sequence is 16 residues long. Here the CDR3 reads CASSLSKGGVTYEQYF. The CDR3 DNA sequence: TGTGCCAGCAGTTTATCCAAGGGGGGAGTTACCTACGAGCAGTACTTC.

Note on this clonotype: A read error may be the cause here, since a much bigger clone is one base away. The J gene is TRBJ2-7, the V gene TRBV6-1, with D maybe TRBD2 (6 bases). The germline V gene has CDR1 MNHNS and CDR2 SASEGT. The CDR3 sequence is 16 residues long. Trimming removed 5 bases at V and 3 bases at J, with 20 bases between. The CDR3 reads CASSTTTRLGVYEQYF. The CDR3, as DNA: TGTGCCAGCAGTACAACGACTAGATTAGGAGTCTACGAGCAGTACTTC.

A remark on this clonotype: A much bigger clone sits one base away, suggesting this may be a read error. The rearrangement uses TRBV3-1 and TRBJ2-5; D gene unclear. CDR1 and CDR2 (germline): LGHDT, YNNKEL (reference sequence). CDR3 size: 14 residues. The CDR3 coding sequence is TGTGCCAGCAGCCATCGTTACGGCTACGAGAGCCAGTACTTC. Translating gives CASSHRYGYESQYF.

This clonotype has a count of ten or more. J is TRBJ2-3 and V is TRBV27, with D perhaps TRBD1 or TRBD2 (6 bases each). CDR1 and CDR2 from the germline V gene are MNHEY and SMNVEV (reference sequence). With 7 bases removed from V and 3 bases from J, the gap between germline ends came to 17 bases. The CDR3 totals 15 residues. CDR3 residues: CASTPVGGRTDTQYF. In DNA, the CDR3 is TGTGCCAGCACTCCAGTAGGGGGGAGGACAGATACGCAGTATTTT.

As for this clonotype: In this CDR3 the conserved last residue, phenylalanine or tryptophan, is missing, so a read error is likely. In DNA form, the CDR3 reads TGTGCCAGCAGTTGGGGGGGCTCGGACTATGGCTACACCCTC. Residues: CASSWGGSDYGYTL. The chain employs TRBV27 and TRBJ1-2; possible D gene TRBD1, 6 bases. Germline values: CDR1 MNHEY, CDR2 SMNVEV (reference sequence). V was cut by 4 bases and J by 3 bases, with 12 bases left in between. This CDR3 comprises 14 residues.

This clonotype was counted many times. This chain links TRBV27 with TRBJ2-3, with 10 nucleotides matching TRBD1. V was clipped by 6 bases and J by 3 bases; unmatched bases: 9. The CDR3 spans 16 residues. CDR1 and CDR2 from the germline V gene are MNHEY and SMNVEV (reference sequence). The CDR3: CASRGQGSSRTDTQYF. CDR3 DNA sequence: TGTGCCAGCAGGGGACAGGGGTCGTCTCGTACAGATACGCAGTATTTT.

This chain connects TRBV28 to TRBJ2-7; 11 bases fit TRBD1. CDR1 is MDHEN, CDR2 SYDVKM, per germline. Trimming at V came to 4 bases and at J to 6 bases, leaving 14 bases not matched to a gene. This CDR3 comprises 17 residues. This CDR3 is CASSSPLWTGGLIEQYF. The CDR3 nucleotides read TGTGCCAGCAGTTCCCCTCTATGGACAGGGGGCTTGATCGAGCAGTACTTC.

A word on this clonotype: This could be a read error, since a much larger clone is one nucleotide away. CDR3 in amino acids: CASSQQETKYF. The CDR3 DNA sequence: TGTGCCAGCAGCCAACAAGAGACCAAGTACTTC. The genes are TRBV3-1 and TRBJ2-5, with D uncertain. CDR1 and CDR2 (germline): LGHDT, YNNKEL (reference sequence). The CDR3 consists of 11 residues.

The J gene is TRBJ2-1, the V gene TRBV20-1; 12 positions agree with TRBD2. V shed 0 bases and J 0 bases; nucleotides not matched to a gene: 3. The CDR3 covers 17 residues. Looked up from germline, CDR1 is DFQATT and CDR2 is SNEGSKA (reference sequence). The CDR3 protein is CSAREGTSGSSYNEQFF. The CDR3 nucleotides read TGCAGTGCTAGAGAAGGGACTAGCGGGTCCTCCTACAATGAGCAGTTCTTC.

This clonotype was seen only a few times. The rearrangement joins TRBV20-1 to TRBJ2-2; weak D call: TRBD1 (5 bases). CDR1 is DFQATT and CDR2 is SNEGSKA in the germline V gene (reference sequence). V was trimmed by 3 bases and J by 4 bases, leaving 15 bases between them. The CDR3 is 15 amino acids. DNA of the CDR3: TGCAGTGCTAGTAGGCCAGGGCGTAGCACCGGGGAGCTGTTTTTT. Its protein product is CSASRPGRSTGELFF.

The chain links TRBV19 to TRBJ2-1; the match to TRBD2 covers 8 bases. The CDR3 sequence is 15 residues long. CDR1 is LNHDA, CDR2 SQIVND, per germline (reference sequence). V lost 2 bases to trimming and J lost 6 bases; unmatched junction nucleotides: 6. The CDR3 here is CASSIMGLVVNEQFF. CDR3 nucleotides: TGTGCCAGTAGTATAATGGGACTAGTAGTCAATGAGCAGTTCTTC.

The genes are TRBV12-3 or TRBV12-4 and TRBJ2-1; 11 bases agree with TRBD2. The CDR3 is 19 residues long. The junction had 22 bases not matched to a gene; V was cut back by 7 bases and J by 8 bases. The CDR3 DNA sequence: TGTGCCAGCACCGGGGCGGTACTAGCGGGAGTCTGGCCTGCGGATGAGCAGTTCTTC. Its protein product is CASTGAVLAGVWPADEQFF.

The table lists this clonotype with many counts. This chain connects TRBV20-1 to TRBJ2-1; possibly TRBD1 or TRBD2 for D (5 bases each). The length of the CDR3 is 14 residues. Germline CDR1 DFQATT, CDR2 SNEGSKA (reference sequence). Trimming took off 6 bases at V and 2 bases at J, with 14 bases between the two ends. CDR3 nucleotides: TGCAGTGCCTCTATCCCGGGACCCTACAATGAGCAGTTCTTC. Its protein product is CSASIPGPYNEQFF.

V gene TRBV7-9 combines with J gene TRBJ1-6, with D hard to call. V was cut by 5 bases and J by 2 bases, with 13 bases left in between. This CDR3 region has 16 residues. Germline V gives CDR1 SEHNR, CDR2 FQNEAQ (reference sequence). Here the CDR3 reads CASSLGTSTYNSPLHF. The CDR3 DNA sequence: TGTGCCAGCAGCCTAGGAACATCTACCTATAATTCACCCCTCCACTTT.

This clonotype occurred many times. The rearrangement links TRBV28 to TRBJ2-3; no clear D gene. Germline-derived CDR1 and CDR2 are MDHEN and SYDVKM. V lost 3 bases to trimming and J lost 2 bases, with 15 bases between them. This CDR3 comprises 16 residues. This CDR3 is CASSFGEGWDTDTQYF. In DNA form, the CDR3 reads TGTGCCAGCAGTTTTGGGGAAGGGTGGGACACAGATACGCAGTATTTT.

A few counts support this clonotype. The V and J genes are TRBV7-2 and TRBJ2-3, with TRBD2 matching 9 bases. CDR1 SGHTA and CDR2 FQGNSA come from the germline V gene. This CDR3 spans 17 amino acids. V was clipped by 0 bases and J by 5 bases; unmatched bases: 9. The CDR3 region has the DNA TGTGCCAGCAGCTTAGCGCCTAGCGGGAACCCCTTAGATACGCAGTATTTT. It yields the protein CASSLAPSGNPLDTQYF. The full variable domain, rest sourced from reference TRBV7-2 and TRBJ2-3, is GAGVSQSPSNKVTEKGKDVELRCDPISGHTALYWYRQSLGQGLEFLIYFQGNSAPDKSGLPSDRFSAERTGGSVSTLTIQRTQQEDSAVYLCASSLAPSGNPLDTQYFGPGTRLTVL.

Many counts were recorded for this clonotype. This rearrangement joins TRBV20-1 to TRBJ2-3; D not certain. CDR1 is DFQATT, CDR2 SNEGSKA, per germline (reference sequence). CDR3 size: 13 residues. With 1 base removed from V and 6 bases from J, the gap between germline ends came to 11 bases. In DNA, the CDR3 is TGCAGTGCTAGAGTATACTTCCTGGATACGCAGTATTTT. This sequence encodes CSARVYFLDTQYF.

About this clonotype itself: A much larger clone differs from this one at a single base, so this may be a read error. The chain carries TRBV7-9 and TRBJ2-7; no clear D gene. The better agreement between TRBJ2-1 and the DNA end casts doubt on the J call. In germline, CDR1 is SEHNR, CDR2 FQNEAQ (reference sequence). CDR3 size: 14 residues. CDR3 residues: CASSRAPQGYEQFF. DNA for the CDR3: TGTGCCAGCAGTCGGGCACCCCAAGGGTACGAGCAGTTCTTC.

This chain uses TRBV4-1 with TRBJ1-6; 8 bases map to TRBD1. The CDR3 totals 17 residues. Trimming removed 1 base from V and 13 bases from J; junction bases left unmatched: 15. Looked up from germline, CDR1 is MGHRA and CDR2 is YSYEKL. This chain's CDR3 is CASSQGPLGQGGAPLHF. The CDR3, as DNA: TGCGCCAGCAGCCAAGGCCCTCTCGGACAGGGAGGCGCGCCCCTCCACTTT.

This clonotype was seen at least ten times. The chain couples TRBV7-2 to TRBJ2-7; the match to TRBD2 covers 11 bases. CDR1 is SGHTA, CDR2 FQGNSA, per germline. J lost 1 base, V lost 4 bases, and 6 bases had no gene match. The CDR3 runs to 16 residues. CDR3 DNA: TGTGCCAGCAGCTCCTGGACTAGCGGGCCATCCTACGAGCAGTACTTC. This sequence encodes CASSSWTSGPSYEQYF.

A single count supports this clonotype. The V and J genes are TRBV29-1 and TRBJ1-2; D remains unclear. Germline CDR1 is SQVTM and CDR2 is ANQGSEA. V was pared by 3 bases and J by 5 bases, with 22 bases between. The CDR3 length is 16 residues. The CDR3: CSVDGKRRAGLYGYTF. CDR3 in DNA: TGCAGCGTTGACGGGAAACGAAGGGCTGGACTTTATGGCTACACCTTC.

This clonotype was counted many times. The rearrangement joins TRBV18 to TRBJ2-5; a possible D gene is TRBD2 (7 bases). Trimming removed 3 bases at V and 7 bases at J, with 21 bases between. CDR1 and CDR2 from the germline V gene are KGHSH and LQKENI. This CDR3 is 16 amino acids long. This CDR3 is CASSPPAGAPGGTQYF. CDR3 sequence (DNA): TGTGCCAGCTCACCCCCGGCAGGGGCACCGGGGGGGACCCAGTACTTC.

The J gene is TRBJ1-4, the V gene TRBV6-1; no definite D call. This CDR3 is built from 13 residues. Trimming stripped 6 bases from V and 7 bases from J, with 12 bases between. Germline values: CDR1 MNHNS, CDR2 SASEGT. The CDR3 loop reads CASRGTPGEKLFF. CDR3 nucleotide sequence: TGTGCCAGCAGGGGAACCCCGGGTGAAAAACTGTTTTTT.

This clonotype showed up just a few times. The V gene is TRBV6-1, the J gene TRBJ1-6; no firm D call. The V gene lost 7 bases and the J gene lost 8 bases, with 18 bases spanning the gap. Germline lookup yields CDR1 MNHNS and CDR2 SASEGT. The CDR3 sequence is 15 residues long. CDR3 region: CASTESQGIDSPLHF. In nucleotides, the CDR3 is TGTGCCAGCACCGAATCTCAAGGAATCGATTCACCCCTCCACTTT.

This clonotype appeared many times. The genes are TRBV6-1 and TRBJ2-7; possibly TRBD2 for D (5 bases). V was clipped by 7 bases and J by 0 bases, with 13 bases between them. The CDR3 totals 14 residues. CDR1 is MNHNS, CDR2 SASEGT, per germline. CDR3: CASTPRVSSYEQYF. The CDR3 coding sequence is TGTGCCAGCACCCCGCGGGTTAGCTCCTACGAGCAGTACTTC.

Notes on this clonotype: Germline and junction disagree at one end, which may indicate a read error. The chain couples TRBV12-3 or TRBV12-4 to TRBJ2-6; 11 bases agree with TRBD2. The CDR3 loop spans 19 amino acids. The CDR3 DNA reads TGTGCCAGCAGTTCAAGGGGACTAGCGGCAATCTCTGGGGTCAACGTCCTGACTTTC. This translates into CASSSRGLAAISGVNVLTF.

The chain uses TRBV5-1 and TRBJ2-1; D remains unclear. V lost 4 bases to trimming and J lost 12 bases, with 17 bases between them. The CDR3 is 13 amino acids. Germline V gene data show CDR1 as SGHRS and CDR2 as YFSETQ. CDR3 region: CASSLVYEDGQFF. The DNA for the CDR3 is TGCGCCAGCAGCCTTGTCTATGAAGATGGGCAGTTCTTC.

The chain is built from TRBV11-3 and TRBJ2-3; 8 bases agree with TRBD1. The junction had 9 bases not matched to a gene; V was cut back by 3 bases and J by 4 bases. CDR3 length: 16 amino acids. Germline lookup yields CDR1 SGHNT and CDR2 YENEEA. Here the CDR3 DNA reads TGTGCCAGCAGCTTTAAGAGGGCAGGGGGCCCAGATACGCAGTATTTT. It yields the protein CASSFKRAGGPDTQYF.

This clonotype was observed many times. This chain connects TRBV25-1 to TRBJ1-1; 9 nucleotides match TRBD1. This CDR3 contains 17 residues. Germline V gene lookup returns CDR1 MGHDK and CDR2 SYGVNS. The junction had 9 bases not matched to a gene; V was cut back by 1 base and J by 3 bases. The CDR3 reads CASSEFTGGASDTEAFF. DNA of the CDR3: TGTGCCAGCAGTGAATTTACAGGGGGCGCGAGTGACACTGAAGCTTTCTTT.

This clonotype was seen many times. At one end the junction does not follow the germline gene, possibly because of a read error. The CDR3: CASSLEGTQYF. The CDR3 coding sequence is TGTGCCAGCAGTTTAGAGGGGACCCAGTACTTC. J is TRBJ2-5 and V is TRBV7-8, with D tentatively TRBD2 (5 bases). Looked up from germline, CDR1 is SGHVS and CDR2 is FQNEAQ. The CDR3 totals 11 residues.